The entry below gives a single TCR beta chain sequence along with its context. There is no known antigen for this receptor. Base qualities were left out, and no much larger clone turns up one base away. Using the immunoSEQ hsTCRbeta Kit, TCR beta CDR3 regions were sequenced from DNA. Processing in the source paper ran as follows. The ImmunoSEQ Analyzer was used to analyse the TCR sequencing data. T cell clonality was defined as 1 minus Pielou's evenness, calculated on productive rearrangements. T cell diversity was measured with the inverse Simpson index on productive templates. T cell density was expressed as TCR beta template counts normalized to usable DNA, with usable DNA estimated by amplifying and sequencing housekeeping genes. TCR metrics were compared across histologic stages using two-sided Kruskal-Wallis tests. TCRdb mirrors the immuneACCESS table, restricted to in-frame sequences. Some clones are absent from its copies; in checked studies, under half trace to an unresolved V gene, and the reason for the others is unknown. D and trimming were read from the DNA, whereas the V and J calls and clone size are those reported in that table. This sample gives over 11,000 clones in total; about 80% of them show up just once. Of the sample, 4.9% is held by the ten largest clones.

There are 15 amino acids in the CDR3, from cysteine to phenylalanine inclusive. The retained sequence is limited to the CDR3, 45 bases, with the frame set at the first base. According to the germline V gene, CDR1 reads MNHNS and CDR2 reads SASEGT. The V end gives up 0 bases and the J end 5 bases, leaving 6 bases in the junction not matched to a gene. This sample is drawn from a study of immune evolution from preneoplasia to lung adenocarcinoma (dated by TCRdb to the early 2020s). Broadly, across the study: No AAH lesions showed HLA loss of heterozygosity, compared with roughly 7% of AIS, more than 13% of MIA and approximately 30% of ADC lesions. The immune data were integrated with whole exome sequencing and methylation data obtained from the same cohort of nodules. Class I HLA alleles were inferred from exome data with POLYSOLVER, and allele-specific HLA loss was detected with LOHHLA. According to the study, over a hundred samples went through TCR sequencing. A total of more than 40 patients contributed TCR sequencing data. Sample size was determined by specimen availability and not by a prior power calculation. Resected precursor lesions (AAH, AIS, MIA) and invasive adenocarcinomas were compared against paired morphologically normal lung tissue. The overall cohort comprised 45 to 55 patients with pulmonary nodules who underwent surgical resection. The study combined immune gene expression, TCR sequencing and multiplex immunofluorescence to profile immune contexture across lung adenocarcinoma precursors and invasive adenocarcinoma. Study-wide conclusions, independent of this receptor: KRAS-mutant nodules showed the highest T cell clonality compared with EGFR-mutant or double wild-type lesions. Because all patients came from Japan and China, whether the findings apply to Western populations was uncertain. The highest clonality was observed in normal lung, whereas higher T cell density and diversity but lower clonality appeared to be present in later-stage lesions. The findings were based on association rather than direct causation, and larger cohorts with long-term follow-up and longitudinal biopsies were deemed needed. Normal lung had the highest top T cell clone frequencies, and these frequencies appeared to fall progressively from AAH through AIS, MIA and invasive adenocarcinoma.

Between about 2014 and 2018, the patients underwent resection in either Japan or China. Two lung cancer pathologists independently confirmed the histologic diagnosis of each case on H&E slides. To enrich premalignant or tumor cells for nucleic acid extraction, macro-dissection was performed after pathologic assessment. DNA was isolated from FFPE tissue using the AllPrep DNA/RNA FFPE Kit. In this chain, TRBV6-1 is recombined with TRBJ2-5, with 7 middle bases fitting TRBD2. The specimen sequenced was FFPE minimally invasive lung adenocarcinoma tissue. Interpreted using the paper, the cell subset or site label stands for: micro-invasive lung adenocarcinoma (MIA). The source of this sequence is a person aged 65-85 years with lung adenocarcinoma. The bases read TGTGCCAGCAGTGAAGCGGCGGGGGTGAGCGAGACCCAGTACTTC. The encoded protein is CASSEAAGVSETQYF.